This T cell receptor beta chain was obtained from a study of control samples from healthy donors and cancer patients. Sequencing used immunoSEQ multiplex PCR; TCRdb keeps in-frame clones, though not all of them. Altogether 120,000 or so clones are present, 85% to 90% being singletons, with the ten largest covering roughly 4%. The CDR3 spans 14 residues. Germline CDR1 SQVTM, CDR2 ANQGSEA. With 3 bases clipped from V and 2 bases from J, the junction kept 2 bases outside the gene matches. The receptor's source is a woman in her fifties or sixties with lung cancer. The chain couples TRBV29-1 to TRBJ2-1, with TRBD1 identical over 9 bases. The material sequenced was PBMCs. The CDR3 is CSVEGQGAYNEQFF. The CDR3 coding sequence is TGCAGCGTTGAGGGACAGGGAGCCTACAATGAGCAGTTCTTC.